The clone carrying this TCR beta chain has only a few counts. The antigen is undetermined. The data were taken from a study of T cell repertoires in cytomegalovirus infection. Whole-study context: Signatures in public TCR beta sequences pointed to both CMV infection and matching HLA type.

Germline V CDR1 and CDR2: SGHRS, YFSETQ. After removal of 3 bases from V and 0 bases from J, the junction contained 1 base not matched to a gene. This CDR3 comprises 14 residues. Findings of the study overall: Cumulated frequencies of public TCR beta families served to identify carriers of CMV plus the relevant HLA. Clonotypes of TCR beta that were HLA-C-restricted and CMV-specific dominated the ex vivo response.

MiXCR, applied by TCRdb to the reads, yields one record per CDR3 protein. Among hundreds of thousands of distinct CDR3 sequences listed, 25% to 35% were seen once. The TCR sequence derives from a human donor in good health (CMV status not recorded). Some clones in this sample may be carry-over from other donors' samples. The rearrangement uses TRBV5-1 and TRBJ1-1, with 8 bases fitting TRBD1. This specimen consisted of cultured PBMCs, obtained from culture after CMV antigen stimulation. CDR3 residues: CASSWGQVNTEAFF. Written as DNA, the CDR3 is TGCGCCAGCAGCTGGGGACAGGTGAACACTGAAGCTTTCTTT.